This passage covers 27 T cell receptor beta chains from one sample sequenced in a study of Graves' ophthalmopathy and Graves' hyperthyroidism. For repertoire sequencing, the TCR beta CDR3 regions were amplified from RNA transcripts. RT-PCR with HTBI primers came first, then second-round multiplex PCR. TCRdb independently ran MiXCR on the multiplex PCR reads; one entry per CDR3 protein. The table has nearly 400,000 distinct CDR3 sequences, about a sixth seen once; the top ten hold roughly 1.5%. The sample taken for sequencing was peripheral blood. All receptors come from a woman aged 18-29 years with Graves' ophthalmopathy.

This clonotype was found many times. This sequence joins TRBV6-2 or TRBV6-3 and TRBJ2-2; 7 positions agree with TRBD1. CDR3 length: 16 amino acids. In germline, CDR1 is MNHEY, CDR2 SVGEGT. Losses at the gene ends were 0 bases for V and 1 base for J; bases not matched to a gene: 2. The DNA for the CDR3 is TGTGCCAGCAGTTACTCGAGACAGGGGAACACCGGGGAGCTGTTTTTT. Translated: CASSYSRQGNTGELFF.

This clonotype has only a few counts. The rearrangement joins TRBV6-2 or TRBV6-3 to TRBJ2-6; TRBD1 matches 8 bases. This CDR3 has 17 amino acids. Trimming took 7 bases from V and 2 from J; bases not matched to a gene: 10. Germline V gene data show CDR1 as MNHEY and CDR2 as SVGEGT. CDR3 residues: CASKQGASLTGANVLTF. For the CDR3, the DNA is TGTGCCAGCAAGCAGGGGGCGTCATTAACTGGGGCCAACGTCCTGACTTTC.

This clonotype was counted ten times or more. This rearrangement joins TRBV28 to TRBJ1-1, with D hard to call. With 4 bases removed from V and 5 bases from J, the gap between germline ends came to 11 bases. Germline-derived CDR1 and CDR2 are MDHEN and SYDVKM. The length of the CDR3 is 13 residues. The CDR3 reads CASSSPSPTEAFF. The CDR3 DNA follows: TGTGCCAGCAGTTCCCCGTCCCCTACTGAAGCTTTCTTT.

This clonotype was picked up many times. The genes are TRBV3-1 and TRBJ2-7; D unresolved. CDR1 and CDR2 from the germline V gene are LGHDT and YNNKEL (reference sequence). This CDR3 is 14 amino acids long. Between the trimmed V and J ends, which lost 4 bases and 2 bases, there was a span of 12 bases. In nucleotides, the CDR3 is TGTGCCAGCAGCCTATTCCTACGTCCCTACGAGCAGTACTTC. Translated: CASSLFLRPYEQYF.

The J gene is TRBJ2-7, the V gene TRBV12-3 or TRBV12-4; 9 positions agree with TRBD2. The CDR3 spans 14 residues. V was pared by 7 bases and J by 6 bases, with 10 bases of the junction left unmatched. DNA of the CDR3: TGTGCCAGCACAACTGCCGGGACTAGCCTCGAGCAGTACTTC. Its translation is CASTTAGTSLEQYF.

This clonotype was recorded many times. The gene calls are TRBV28 and TRBJ1-2, with no clear D. In germline, CDR1 is MDHEN, CDR2 SYDVKM. The CDR3 extends over 11 amino acids. V shed 5 bases and J shed 8 bases, with 9 bases lying between them. In nucleotides, the CDR3 is TGTGCCAGCAGTCCAGGCGGGGGCTACACCTTC. It encodes CASSPGGGYTF.

The table lists this clonotype with many counts. The V call is TRBV6-5, the J call TRBJ2-2; no clear D gene. The CDR3 extends over 15 amino acids. V was pared by 2 bases and J by 4 bases, with 11 bases between. Looked up from germline, CDR1 is MNHEY and CDR2 is SVGAGI. DNA of the CDR3: TGTGCCAGCAGTTACCAGATAATGGCCACCGGGGAGCTGTTTTTT. The encoded protein is CASSYQIMATGELFF.

The chain joins TRBV14 to TRBJ2-7; TRBD2 is a possible D gene (6 bases). Germline V gene data show CDR1 as SGHDN and CDR2 as FVKESK. V lost 4 bases and J lost 2, with 15 bases in between. The CDR3 sequence is 15 residues long. The CDR3 region has the DNA TGTGCCAGCAGCCGTCAAGGGAGGCGGACCTACGAGCAGTACTTC. It specifies CASSRQGRRTYEQYF.

The CDR3 here is CASSLADGDPLDEQYF. In DNA, the CDR3 is TGTGCCAGCAGTTTAGCAGACGGAGACCCATTGGACGAGCAGTACTTC. The chain has TRBV12-3 or TRBV12-4 and TRBJ2-7; D is unclear. Between the trimmed V and J ends, which lost 0 bases and 5 bases, there was a span of 17 bases. The CDR3 covers 16 residues.

The chain couples TRBV6-1 to TRBJ2-7, with D perhaps matching TRBD1 (7 bases). The germline CDR1 and CDR2 sequences are MNHNS and SASEGT. V lost 5 bases and J 1 base, leaving 18 bases between the germline ends. The CDR3 totals 16 residues. The CDR3 loop reads CASSKNTGEVSYEQYF. The DNA for the CDR3 is TGTGCCAGCAGTAAAAACACAGGGGAGGTTTCCTACGAGCAGTACTTC.

This clonotype was counted at least ten times. This rearrangement joins TRBV7-2 to TRBJ1-2, with D possibly matching TRBD1 (5 bases). V lost 5 bases and J lost 7, with 8 bases in between. This CDR3 region has 11 residues. CDR1 and CDR2 from the germline V gene are SGHTA and FQGNSA. CDR3 nucleotide sequence: TGTGCCAGCAGCCGGGGGTCTGGCTACACCTTC. Amino acid sequence: CASSRGSGYTF.

This clonotype was seen many times. The chain employs TRBV6-1 and TRBJ2-7, with 9 bases identical to TRBD1. The CDR3 is 13 amino acids. Looked up from germline, CDR1 is MNHNS and CDR2 is SASEGT. The ends lost 6 bases at V and 7 bases at J; junction bases unmatched: 7. For the CDR3, the DNA is TGTGCCAGCAGACCGGGACAGGGTAGTGAGCAGTACTTC. Translating gives CASRPGQGSEQYF.

The V call is TRBV7-9, the J call TRBJ2-2; 8 nucleotides align to TRBD1. Trimming took 0 bases from V and 4 from J; bases not matched to a gene: 1. CDR1 and CDR2 (germline): SEHNR, FQNEAQ (reference sequence). The CDR3 runs 15 residues. CDR3 sequence: CASSLAGTGTGELFF. CDR3 sequence (DNA): TGTGCCAGCAGCTTAGCCGGGACAGGCACCGGGGAGCTGTTTTTT.

This clonotype was recorded many times. The gene calls are TRBV4-2 and TRBJ2-2; 9 nucleotides match TRBD1. Germline V gives CDR1 LGHNA, CDR2 YNFKEQ. CDR3 size: 16 residues. V gave up 10 bases and J gave up 7 bases; unmatched junction bases: 16. The CDR3 DNA reads as TGTGCCACCTCCCCCGCAGACAGGGGGGAGGGCGGGGAGCTGTTTTTT. Translating gives CATSPADRGEGGELFF.

This clonotype has ten or more counts. The J gene is TRBJ1-4, the V gene TRBV20-1; D ambiguous. Germline CDR1 DFQATT, CDR2 SNEGSKA (reference sequence). This CDR3 spans 13 amino acids. The germline V and J ends were trimmed by 4 bases and 0 bases, with 6 bases remaining between them. The CDR3 DNA is TGCAGTGCTACGACAACAACTAATGAAAAACTGTTTTTT. This encodes CSATTTTNEKLFF.

In its sample, this clonotype was seen many times. J is TRBJ1-5 and V is TRBV29-1; D remains ambiguous. CDR1 is SQVTM, CDR2 ANQGSEA, per germline. V lost 4 bases and J lost 2, with 6 bases in between. The CDR3 has 12 residues. CDR3 sequence: CSVVHGNQPQHF. As DNA, the CDR3 is TGCAGCGTTGTTCATGGCAATCAGCCCCAGCATTTT.

This clonotype has ten or more counts. V usage is TRBV27 and J usage is TRBJ2-7, with 7 bases matching TRBD1. Germline-derived CDR1 and CDR2 are MNHEY and SMNVEV (reference sequence). The CDR3 consists of 15 residues. The trim removed 4 bases at V and 6 bases at J, leaving 12 bases unmatched. The CDR3 bases are TGTGCCAGCAGTTCACTTGAGGGGGCCCTCCTCGAGCAGTACTTC. Translated, it gives CASSSLEGALLEQYF.

This clonotype was observed at least ten times. The CDR3 nucleotides are TGTGCCAGCAGCTTACCTGCGCAGGATCATAATTCACCCCTCCACTTT. Its protein is CASSLPAQDHNSPLHF. V and J are TRBV7-9 and TRBJ1-6; D is undetermined. The germline V and J ends were trimmed by 2 bases and 5 bases, with 13 bases remaining between them. CDR1 SEHNR and CDR2 FQNEAQ come from the germline V gene (reference sequence). CDR3 length: 16 residues.

This chain connects TRBV18 to TRBJ1-5; no clear D gene. CDR1 and CDR2 from the germline V gene are KGHSH and LQKENI. The CDR3 contains 14 residues. Trimming pared 3 bases from V and 5 bases from J, leaving 11 bases between. The CDR3 region has the DNA TGTGCCAGCTCACCGGGGTCGCGGTATCAGCCCCAGCATTTT. Its translation: CASSPGSRYQPQHF.

This clonotype was recorded many times. The chain joins TRBV20-1 to TRBJ1-2; tentatively, D is TRBD1 (5 bases). The CDR3 totals 13 residues. Trimming stripped 6 bases from V and 5 bases from J, with 16 bases between. CDR1 DFQATT and CDR2 SNEGSKA come from the germline V gene (reference sequence). For the CDR3, the DNA is TGCAGTGCCCCGAGGGGTCCGGGGTATGGCTACACCTTC. Its translation is CSAPRGPGYGYTF.

The sample holds many counts of this clonotype. This sequence joins TRBV5-8 and TRBJ1-6; D is uncertain. CDR1 SGHTS and CDR2 YDEGEE come from the germline V gene. The CDR3 sequence is 17 residues long. The V and J ends lost 0 bases and 0 bases respectively, with 10 bases between them. CDR3 in DNA: TGTGCCAGCAGCTTGGAGGCAGAAAGCTCCTATAATTCACCCCTCCACTTT. It codes for CASSLEAESSYNSPLHF.

This clonotype has ten or more counts. V usage is TRBV12-3 or TRBV12-4 and J usage is TRBJ2-7; TRBD1 aligns across 9 bases. The V gene end was trimmed by 6 bases and the J gene end by 0 bases; junction bases not matched to a gene: 6. This CDR3 is 15 amino acids long. The CDR3, as DNA: TGTGCCAGCAGGTCAATGACAGGGGGCTCCTACGAGCAGTACTTC. Its translation: CASRSMTGGSYEQYF.

The table lists this clonotype with many counts. The chain uses TRBV6-5 and TRBJ2-7, with a possible D match to TRBD2 (6 bases). CDR1 is MNHEY, CDR2 SVGAGI, per germline. The CDR3 is 14 residues long. V lost 0 bases, J lost 4 bases, and 10 bases lay in between. The DNA for the CDR3 is TGTGCCAGCAGTTACTCGGCGGGGCAATACGAGCAGTACTTC. Its protein product is CASSYSAGQYEQYF.

V gene TRBV11-2 combines with J gene TRBJ2-5, with 11 nucleotides matching TRBD2. Germline V gene data show CDR1 as SGHAT and CDR2 as FQNNGV. The CDR3 totals 16 residues. Trimming took 5 bases from V and 5 from J; bases not matched to a gene: 10. The CDR3 is CASSISGRAERETQYF. The CDR3 bases are TGTGCCAGCAGCATTAGCGGGAGGGCCGAGCGGGAGACCCAGTACTTC.

This clonotype appeared many times. The rearrangement uses TRBV6-1 and TRBJ2-5; D is perhaps TRBD2 (5 bases). Trimming stripped 7 bases from V and 12 bases from J, with 15 bases between. There are 11 residues in the CDR3. Germline V gives CDR1 MNHNS, CDR2 SASEGT. CDR3 residues: CASTPGGSKYF. In nucleotides, the CDR3 is TGTGCCAGCACCCCTGGCGGGTCCAAGTACTTC.

This clonotype was detected ten times or more. V gene TRBV6-1 combines with J gene TRBJ2-5, with D perhaps being TRBD1 or TRBD2 (6 bases each). With 3 bases removed from V and 0 bases from J, the gap between germline ends came to 14 bases. The CDR3 has 16 amino acids. In germline, CDR1 is MNHNS, CDR2 SASEGT. CDR3 DNA: TGTGCCAGCAGTGAGGGTCTGGGGGGCTACCAAGAGACCCAGTACTTC. Translated, it gives CASSEGLGGYQETQYF.

This clonotype has at least ten counts. This chain connects TRBV9 to TRBJ2-7, with D possibly matching TRBD2 (5 bases). CDR3 size: 12 residues. The V gene's germline CDR1 is SGDLS and CDR2 YYNGEE. V gave up 4 bases and J gave up 3 bases, with 8 bases separating them. CDR3 in DNA: TGTGCCAGCAGCTCTAGCCACTACGAGCAGTACTTC. Translating it yields CASSSSHYEQYF.